A single sample gave rise to the 25 T cell receptor beta chains below, sequenced in a study of OX40 agonist ivuxolimab in advanced cancers. The library was generated by the immunoSEQ multiplex PCR assay. Entries here come from immuneACCESS through TCRdb and include only in-frame sequences with V and J called. Some clones fail to appear in such tables; in the studies checked, an unresolved V gene covers under half of the shortfall, and the cause of the remainder is unknown. This sample lists 65,000 to 75,000 clones; 80% to 95% were detected once. The ten most abundant clones make up less than 0.55% of the sample. Sequenced here: CD4+ or CD8+ T cells sorted from blood, sampled in a trial of the OX40 agonist ivuxolimab. The origin of the receptors is an adult with an advanced solid tumor such as melanoma, head and neck, liver or kidney cancer.

J is TRBJ2-3 and V is TRBV9; possibly TRBD2 for D (6 bases). V gave up 2 bases and J gave up 3 bases, with 13 bases separating them. From germline, CDR1 is SGDLS and CDR2 YYNGEE. The CDR3 totals 15 residues. This CDR3 reads CASSVLREMTDTQYF. The CDR3 DNA sequence: TGTGCCAGCAGCGTCCTACGGGAGATGACAGATACGCAGTATTTT.

This clone was found a few times. The rearrangement joins TRBV5-6 to TRBJ1-4, with D unresolved. This CDR3 is 14 amino acids long. The V gene lost 0 bases and the J gene lost 6 bases, with 9 bases spanning the gap. The germline gives CDR1 SGHDT, CDR2 YYEEEE. CDR3 protein: CASSLARADEKLFF. The DNA for the CDR3 is TGTGCCAGCAGCTTGGCCCGGGCGGATGAAAAACTGTTTTTT.

V gene TRBV5-5 combines with J gene TRBJ2-2; a possible D gene is TRBD2 (5 bases). The length of the CDR3 is 14 residues. Deletions cut 2 bases from V and 3 bases from J, with 8 bases between. Germline V gene sequence: CDR1 SGHKS, CDR2 YYEKEE (reference sequence). CDR3 amino acids: CASSFGDYTGELFF. The CDR3 DNA sequence: TGTGCCAGCAGCTTCGGGGATTACACCGGGGAGCTGTTTTTT.

This rearrangement joins TRBV11-3 to TRBJ2-2, with 9 bases fitting TRBD1. Germline assignment: CDR1 SGHNT and CDR2 YENEEA. V gave up 4 bases and J gave up 3 bases; unmatched junction bases: 3. This CDR3 spans 15 amino acids. As DNA, the CDR3 is TGTGCCAGCAGCTCGGGACAGGGATACACCGGGGAGCTGTTTTTT. The encoded protein is CASSSGQGYTGELFF.

V usage is TRBV2 and J usage is TRBJ1-5, with 9 positions matching TRBD1. Germline V gene data show CDR1 as SNHLY and CDR2 as FYNNEI. V shed 5 bases and J 3 bases; nucleotides not matched to a gene: 5. This CDR3 has 15 amino acids. In DNA form, the CDR3 reads TGTGCCAGCAGTCTTGACAGGGGGTCCAATCAGCCCCAGCATTTT. Its protein product is CASSLDRGSNQPQHF.

V gene TRBV27 combines with J gene TRBJ2-5, with D unclear. The CDR3 is made up of 13 amino acids. Between the trimmed V and J ends, which lost 8 bases and 0 bases, there was a span of 10 bases. Per the germline V gene, CDR1 is MNHEY and CDR2 is SMNVEV (reference sequence). The CDR3, as DNA: TGTGCCAGCGAAGTGGAGTACCAAGAGACCCAGTACTTC. This codes for CASEVEYQETQYF.

The sample holds a few counts of this clone. The chain couples TRBV7-2 to TRBJ1-1, with D perhaps matching TRBD1 (6 bases). Germline-derived CDR1 and CDR2 are SGHTA and FQGNSA. Trimming removed 3 bases from V and 3 bases from J, with 11 bases in between. CDR3 size: 14 residues. The CDR3 is CASSFSGDYTEAFF. The CDR3 DNA is TGTGCCAGCAGCTTCTCAGGGGATTACACTGAAGCTTTCTTT.

The rearrangement joins TRBV4-1 to TRBJ2-1, with 8 bases lining up with TRBD2. The CDR3 has 16 amino acids. Germline trimming cut 0 bases from V and 7 bases from J; bases unmatched to any gene: 8. CDR1 MGHRA and CDR2 YSYEKL come from the germline V gene. The CDR3 region has the DNA TGCGCCAGCAGCCAAGAGATCCAGCGGGAGTGGAATGAGCAGTTCTTC. Translation: CASSQEIQREWNEQFF.

V gene TRBV10-3 combines with J gene TRBJ2-5, with 9 bases identical to TRBD1. Germline lookup yields CDR1 ENHRY and CDR2 SYGVKD. CDR3 length: 13 residues. The trim removed 8 bases at V and 1 base at J, leaving 2 bases unmatched. CDR3 DNA: TGTGCCATCGCACAGGGGGCCCAAGAGACCCAGTACTTC. Translating gives CAIAQGAQETQYF.

This clone was observed a handful of times. This sequence joins TRBV9 and TRBJ2-1, with TRBD2 as a possible D gene (6 bases). Trimming removed 0 bases at V and 1 base at J, with 14 bases between. Germline CDR1 is SGDLS and CDR2 is YYNGEE. The CDR3 runs 17 residues. This chain's CDR3 is CASSVATSRASYNEQFF. The CDR3 bases are TGTGCCAGCAGCGTAGCCACTAGCCGGGCTTCCTACAATGAGCAGTTCTTC.

The chain joins TRBV10-1 to TRBJ2-1, with D tentatively TRBD1 (5 bases). Germline assignment: CDR1 WNHNN and CDR2 SYGVQD (reference sequence). The CDR3 totals 15 residues. V was trimmed by 0 bases and J by 6 bases, leaving 12 bases between them. In nucleotides, the CDR3 is TGCGCCAGCAGTGAGTCGACTCCAGGGCCCAATGAGCAGTTCTTC. Encoded protein: CASSESTPGPNEQFF.

The chain couples TRBV10-1 to TRBJ2-3, with 9 bases matching TRBD2. Germline CDR1 reads WNHNN; CDR2 reads SYGVQD (reference sequence). With 3 bases clipped from V and 3 bases from J, the junction kept 16 bases outside the gene matches. The CDR3 is made up of 19 amino acids. The CDR3 DNA follows: TGCGCCAGCAGTGAAGGGGGTTTTAGCGGGAGTCGCAGAACAGATACGCAGTATTTT. It encodes CASSEGGFSGSRRTDTQYF.

This chain connects TRBV5-1 to TRBJ2-1; 10 nucleotides agree with TRBD2. Germline CDR1 reads SGHRS; CDR2 reads YFSETQ. CDR3 length equals 15 residues. V was clipped by 0 bases and J by 4 bases; unmatched bases: 1. The CDR3 loop is CASSLGTSGYNEQFF. For the CDR3, the DNA is TGCGCCAGCAGCTTGGGGACTAGCGGTTACAATGAGCAGTTCTTC. The full variable domain, in which reference TRBV5-1 and TRBJ2-1 provide the parts outside the CDR3, is KAGVTQTPRYLIKTRGQQVTLSCSPISGHRSVSWYQQTPGQGLQFLFEYFSETQRNKGNFPGRFSGRQFSNSRSEMNVSTLELGDSALYLCASSLGTSGYNEQFFGPGTRLTVL.

This chain uses TRBV19 with TRBJ2-2, with D perhaps TRBD1 (5 bases). The germline V gene has CDR1 LNHDA and CDR2 SQIVND (reference sequence). This CDR3 contains 15 residues. V was pared by 3 bases and J by 5 bases, with 13 bases between. The CDR3 is CASSIPGLETGELFF. The CDR3 coding sequence is TGTGCCAGTAGTATCCCAGGGTTGGAGACCGGGGAGCTGTTTTTT. The full variable domain, its missing parts supplied by reference TRBV19 and TRBJ2-2, is DGGITQSPKYLFRKEGQNVTLSCEQNLNHDAMYWYRQDPGQGLRLIYYSQIVNDFQKGDIAEGYSVSREKKESFPLTVTSAQKNPTAFYLCASSIPGLETGELFFGEGSRLTVL.

The chain recombines TRBV5-1 with TRBJ2-1; 7 bases are a match to TRBD2. Losses at the gene ends were 5 bases for V and 7 bases for J; bases not matched to a gene: 9. CDR1 SGHRS and CDR2 YFSETQ come from the germline V gene. CDR3 length: 14 amino acids. In nucleotides, the CDR3 is TGCGCCAGCAGGCCCGGGACTACATTTAATGAGCAGTTCTTC. It encodes CASRPGTTFNEQFF.

This chain links TRBV7-9 with TRBJ2-7; 10 bases are a match to TRBD2. With V trimmed by 1 base and J by 0 bases, 6 bases remained unmatched. The CDR3 is made up of 17 amino acids. CDR1 SEHNR and CDR2 FQNEAQ come from the germline V gene (reference sequence). The CDR3 bases are TGTGCCAGCAGCTTAGGTCTAGCGGGAGTACGCTCCTACGAGCAGTACTTC. This codes for CASSLGLAGVRSYEQYF.

The chain uses TRBV2 and TRBJ2-2, with D possibly being TRBD2 (5 bases). Trimming pared 3 bases from V and 1 base from J, leaving 12 bases between. In germline, CDR1 is SNHLY, CDR2 FYNNEI. The CDR3 loop spans 16 amino acids. CDR3 nucleotide sequence: TGTGCCAGCAGTGATGGGAGAGTAGGGAACACCGGGGAGCTGTTTTTT. This codes for CASSDGRVGNTGELFF.

This chain joins TRBV7-9 and TRBJ1-4; 9 bases are shared with TRBD1. The germline V gene encodes CDR1 SEHNR and CDR2 FQNEAQ (reference sequence). The J segment lost 3 bases and the V segment lost 2 bases, leaving 13 bases of the junction unmatched. The CDR3 is 19 amino acids. CDR3 sequence (DNA): TGTGCCAGCAGCTTACACGGTCTTGCAGGACAGGGGTCTAATGAAAAACTGTTTTTT. As protein: CASSLHGLAGQGSNEKLFF. The full variable domain, with the rest looked up from reference TRBV7-9 and TRBJ1-4, is DTGVSQNPRHKITKRGQNVTFRCDPISEHNRLYWYRQTLGQGPEFLTYFQNEAQLEKSRLLSDRFSAERPKGSFSTLEIQRTEQGDSAMYLCASSLHGLAGQGSNEKLFFGSGTQLSVL.

The genes are TRBV11-3 and TRBJ2-6; 7 bases align to TRBD1. V was clipped by 1 base and J by 1 base; unmatched bases: 7. This CDR3 contains 18 residues. Germline CDR1 SGHNT, CDR2 YENEEA. This CDR3 is CASSLVTGLRSGANVLTF. DNA for the CDR3: TGTGCCAGCAGCTTAGTGACAGGGTTACGTTCTGGGGCCAACGTCCTGACTTTC.

The chain joins TRBV19 to TRBJ1-5; 8 nucleotides line up with TRBD1. Trimming took 4 bases from V and 6 from J; bases not matched to a gene: 8. The CDR3 is made up of 15 amino acids. Germline lookup yields CDR1 LNHDA and CDR2 SQIVND (reference sequence). Written as DNA, the CDR3 is TGTGCCAGTAGTACCCAGGGGGCCGGGGCTCAGCCCCAGCATTTT. It translates to CASSTQGAGAQPQHF.

The genes are TRBV15 and TRBJ1-2; 8 bases match TRBD1. CDR3 size: 15 residues. CDR1 is LNHNV and CDR2 is YYDKDF in the germline V gene (reference sequence). The junction had 7 bases not matched to a gene; V was cut back by 4 bases and J by 3 bases. CDR3 coding DNA: TGTGCCACCAGCAAGGGACAGGAGGCGCACTATGGCTACACCTTC. Translated: CATSKGQEAHYGYTF.

This clone was counted once. The chain is built from TRBV7-9 and TRBJ1-4; 9 nucleotides match TRBD1. Trimming removed 6 bases from V and 5 bases from J; junction bases left unmatched: 7. This CDR3 has 15 amino acids. Germline V CDR1 and CDR2: SEHNR, FQNEAQ (reference sequence). Here the CDR3 reads CASSTTGTGNEKLFF. The CDR3 coding sequence is TGTGCCAGCAGTACGACCGGGACAGGGAATGAAAAACTGTTTTTT.

The genes are TRBV7-7 and TRBJ2-2, with no clear D. Deletions cut 2 bases from V and 3 bases from J, with 10 bases between. Germline CDR1 and CDR2: SSHAT and FNYEAQ (reference sequence). The CDR3 sequence is 15 residues long. CDR3 DNA: TGTGCCAGCAGCTTAAAGGGTAGGCACACCGGGGAGCTGTTTTTT. This codes for CASSLKGRHTGELFF.

This chain joins TRBV5-8 and TRBJ1-3, with unresolved D. CDR3 size: 15 residues. Trimming left V 0 bases short and J 0 bases short, with 7 bases between. Germline assignment: CDR1 SGHTS and CDR2 YDEGEE. The CDR3 coding sequence is TGTGCCAGCAGCTTGGGGCACACCTCTGGAAACACCATATATTTT. Encoded protein: CASSLGHTSGNTIYF.

J is TRBJ2-7 and V is TRBV5-4; 12 bases fit TRBD2. CDR3 size: 15 residues. Unmatched junction bases numbered 6, after V lost 6 bases and J lost 2 bases. Germline lookup yields CDR1 SGHNT and CDR2 YYREEE (reference sequence). The CDR3 is CASTKRTSGAYEQYF. Written as DNA, the CDR3 is TGTGCCAGCACCAAACGGACTAGCGGGGCCTACGAGCAGTACTTC.